This T cell receptor beta chain emerged from a study of shared clonotypes between healthy human individuals. Study summary: For every donor, three CD4 naive, three CD4 memory, two CD8 naive and one CD8 memory plates were used.

The count of this clone is one. Sequencing was performed with immunoSEQ multiplex PCR; in TCRdb, only in-frame clones are kept and a portion is missing. Of roughly 1 million clones in the sample, about 80% were seen once. There were no recent acute infections or vaccinations among the donors, who were healthy HIV-negative adults. Among the donors, all were Caucasian adults who lived in Nashville, Tennessee. The study separated CD4+ cells into CD45RA+ naive and CD45RA-negative memory subsets. CDR1 and CDR2 (germline): SEHNR, FQNEAQ (reference sequence). The CDR3 loop spans 14 amino acids. V lost 4 bases to trimming and J lost 3 bases; unmatched junction nucleotides: 5.

The chain carries TRBV7-9 and TRBJ1-2; 7 bases are a match to TRBD1. Sequencing was carried out using memory CD4+ T cells from PBMCs. The subset: CD45RA-negative fraction. This receptor was taken from a man between 18 and 35 years old in good health. Some clones in this sample may be carry-over from other donors' samples. CDR3 sequence reads: CASSSDRRYYGYTF. The DNA of the CDR3 is TGTGCCAGCAGCTCGGACAGGAGGTACTATGGCTACACCTTC. Complete variable domain (other parts from reference TRBV7-9 and TRBJ1-2): DTGVSQNPRHKITKRGQNVTFRCDPISEHNRLYWYRQTLGQGPEFLTYFQNEAQLEKSRLLSDRFSAERPKGSFSTLEIQRTEQGDSAMYLCASSSDRRYYGYTFGSGTRLTVV.